Reported below is one T cell receptor beta chain. The sample comes from a study of T cells in localized non-small cell lung cancer. The repertoire was sequenced with immunoSEQ multiplex PCR; TCRdb's copy has only in-frame clones and lacks some. The profile covers tens of thousands of clones, with approximately 84% appearing a single time and approximately 15% taken by the ten largest. This CDR3 contains 15 residues. The germline V gene has CDR1 LNHDA and CDR2 SQIVND (reference sequence). The germline V and J ends were trimmed by 2 bases and 4 bases, with 11 bases remaining between them. This receptor was identified in an older female donor with stage I lung adenocarcinoma. The chain carries TRBV19 and TRBJ1-4, with D unclear. The source was peripheral blood, collected before any cancer treatment. CDR3 nucleotide sequence: TGTGCCAGTAGTATATCGTGGCAGATTAATGAAAAACTGTTTTTT. It encodes CASSISWQINEKLFF.